This paragraph covers one TCR beta chain sequence. Trimming cost V 2 bases and J 11 bases; bases outside gene matches: 11. Germline CDR1 MGHRA, CDR2 YSYEKL. CDR3 length equals 15 residues. This specimen belongs to a study of blood T cell repertoires in COVID-19. The authors' processing: Amplification of reference gene primers was used by the study to estimate nucleated cell counts. Clones were sequenced by immunoSEQ multiplex PCR, and TCRdb holds only the in-frame ones, with some missing. V, J and clone size are taken as reported in that table, and D and trimming were inferred from the DNA itself. The sample has about 59,000 clones; around 79% are singletons.

The genes are TRBV4-1 and TRBJ1-5, with 8 positions matching TRBD1. The specimen was peripheral blood. This receptor was obtained from a woman in her seventies with acute or convalescent COVID-19. CDR3 sequence: CASSQSGQGGGAQHF. Written as DNA, the CDR3 is TGCGCCAGCAGCCAATCCGGACAGGGCGGTGGAGCCCAGCATTTT.